This T cell receptor (beta chain) was identified in a study of CD8 T cells in Susac syndrome. Random hexamers served to reverse transcribe roughly 0.45 to 1 ug RNA. One entry per CDR3 protein, called by TCRdb with MiXCR from the immunoSEQ multiplex PCR reads. The sample records about 120,000 distinct CDR3 sequences, about 90% being singletons. CDR1 is MNHEY, CDR2 SVGAGI, per germline. The ends were cut back, 6 bases at V and 1 base at J, with 13 bases in the middle. The CDR3 consists of 15 residues. A remark on this clonotype: What it binds is unknown.

Whole-study findings and limits: It was acknowledged in the study that its TCR sequencing and HLA analysis involved a relatively small number of individuals.

The sequence came from a human donor in good health. Source material: CD4+ T cells from PBMCs. The chain employs TRBV6-5 and TRBJ1-5; D is perhaps TRBD1 (6 bases). CDR3 residues: CASSPQGLSNQPQHF. The CDR3 nucleotides read TGTGCCAGCAGCCCACAGGGCTTGAGCAATCAGCCCCAGCATTTT.